The 27 T cell receptor beta chains presented below share a single source sample, sequenced in a study of PD-1 blockade in classical Hodgkin lymphoma. Brentuximab vedotin exposure varied among the patients, all of whom had relapsed after autologous stem cell transplantation. Measured with immunoSEQ multiplex PCR; TCRdb has only the in-frame clones, and not every one. Here the sample spans about 41,000 clones, around 75% being singletons. The input for sequencing was peripheral blood mononuclear cells (PBMCs), taken at baseline. The receptors come from a human donor with classical Hodgkin lymphoma.

This clone appeared once. The chain carries TRBV6-1 and TRBJ1-2; 7 nucleotides match TRBD1. Germline V CDR1 and CDR2: MNHNS, SASEGT. V was pared by 5 bases and J by 7 bases, with 10 bases of the junction left unmatched. The CDR3 runs 14 residues. CDR3 residues: CASSRQGFSSGYTF. As DNA, the CDR3 is TGTGCCAGCAGTAGACAGGGTTTCTCTAGTGGCTACACCTTC.

V and J are TRBV5-8 and TRBJ2-1, with unresolved D. This CDR3 has 12 amino acids. Germline values: CDR1 SGHTS, CDR2 YDEGEE. Trimming removed 2 bases from V and 6 bases from J, with 6 bases in between. DNA for the CDR3: TGTGCCAGCAGCTTTGCAGGCAATGAGCAGTTCTTC. It encodes CASSFAGNEQFF.

The chain employs TRBV28 and TRBJ1-4; D is undetermined. The CDR3 spans 14 residues. Germline CDR1 is MDHEN and CDR2 is SYDVKM. V lost 4 bases and J 7 bases, leaving 13 bases between the germline ends. The CDR3 DNA is TGTGCCAGCAGTTCAAACACGGGGAGTGAAAAACTGTTTTTT. Protein: CASSSNTGSEKLFF.

The J gene is TRBJ2-7, the V gene TRBV6-6; TRBD1 aligns across 8 bases. CDR3 length: 14 amino acids. The V and J ends lost 6 bases and 2 bases, in that order; junction bases with no gene match: 6. Germline CDR1 reads MNHNY; CDR2 reads SVGAGI (reference sequence). The DNA of the CDR3 is TGTGCCAGCAGCTTCGGACAGGGCACCTACGAGCAGTACTTC. This encodes CASSFGQGTYEQYF.

This chain connects TRBV7-9 to TRBJ1-5; 9 positions match TRBD1. Unmatched junction bases numbered 10, after V lost 5 bases and J lost 5 bases. This CDR3 is 16 amino acids long. CDR1 is SEHNR, CDR2 FQNEAQ, per germline (reference sequence). CDR3 region: CASSRGQGSPHQPQHF. The CDR3 region has the DNA TGTGCCAGCAGCCGGGGACAGGGATCTCCTCATCAGCCCCAGCATTTT.

The chain has TRBV5-1 and TRBJ2-1; possibly TRBD2 for D (6 bases). Germline CDR1 SGHRS, CDR2 YFSETQ. Deletions cut 0 bases from V and 0 bases from J, with 10 bases between. This CDR3 spans 16 amino acids. The CDR3 DNA is TGCGCCAGCAGCTTGGGCGGGACGATCTCCTACAATGAGCAGTTCTTC. Protein product: CASSLGGTISYNEQFF. Drawing the rest from reference TRBV5-1 and TRBJ2-1, the complete variable domain is KAGVTQTPRYLIKTRGQQVTLSCSPISGHRSVSWYQQTPGQGLQFLFEYFSETQRNKGNFPGRFSGRQFSNSRSEMNVSTLELGDSALYLCASSLGGTISYNEQFFGPGTRLTVL.

The CDR3 DNA is TGTGCCAGCAGCCCCCGGGACGATATTAGACAGCCCCAGCATTTT. It codes for CASSPRDDIRQPQHF. This chain connects TRBV7-8 to TRBJ1-5; the D gene is possibly TRBD1 (5 bases). The CDR3 covers 15 residues. Per germline, CDR1 SGHVS and CDR2 FQNEAQ. V lost 5 bases and J lost 7, with 18 bases in between. Together with reference TRBV7-8 and TRBJ1-5, the CDR3 gives the full variable domain: GAGVSQSPRYKVAKRGQDVALRCDPISGHVSLFWYQQALGQGPEFLTYFQNEAQLDKSGLPSDRFFAERPEGSVSTLKIQRTQQEDSAVYLCASSPRDDIRQPQHFGDGTRLSIL.

CDR3 sequence reads: CASSPTEYEQYF. The CDR3 nucleotides read TGCGCCAGCAGCCCGACCGAGTACGAGCAGTACTTC. The chain couples TRBV4-1 to TRBJ2-7; D gene uncertain. Between the trimmed V and J ends, which lost 4 bases and 4 bases, there was a span of 8 bases. CDR1 and CDR2 from the germline V gene are MGHRA and YSYEKL. The CDR3 length is 12 residues.

The chain employs TRBV9 and TRBJ2-5; 12 positions match TRBD2. Germline V gene sequence: CDR1 SGDLS, CDR2 YYNGEE. Trimming cost V 4 bases and J 11 bases; bases outside gene matches: 12. This CDR3 region has 15 residues. This CDR3 reads CASSPRLAGDIEQYF. CDR3 coding DNA: TGTGCCAGCAGCCCCCGACTAGCGGGAGATATAGAGCAGTACTTC.

This clone was seen once. V and J are TRBV19 and TRBJ1-2, with 9 bases that match TRBD1. The V segment lost 7 bases and the J segment 0 bases; nucleotides outside the gene matches: 6. Germline values: CDR1 LNHDA, CDR2 SQIVND (reference sequence). CDR3 length: 15 amino acids. The CDR3 DNA follows: TGTGCCAGTAACTATGGACAGGGGACTAACTATGGCTACACCTTC. It encodes CASNYGQGTNYGYTF.

V and J are TRBV6-1 and TRBJ2-7, with D uncertain. Looked up from germline, CDR1 is MNHNS and CDR2 is SASEGT. CDR3 length equals 16 residues. The V gene lost 1 base and the J gene lost 2 bases, with 15 bases spanning the gap. As DNA, the CDR3 is TGTGCCAGCAGTGAAGGGGTAGGACCCGCAACCTACGAGCAGTACTTC. Protein product: CASSEGVGPATYEQYF.

The CDR3 sequence is CASSLKGAYNEQFF. CDR3 bases: TGTGCCAGCAGCTTAAAGGGTGCCTACAATGAGCAGTTCTTC. The chain couples TRBV7-3 to TRBJ2-1, with unresolved D. V lost 1 base and J lost 2, with 6 bases in between. Germline CDR1 SGHTA, CDR2 FQGTGA. The CDR3 is 14 residues long.

This clone was detected many times. V and J are TRBV4-1 and TRBJ2-3; D is undetermined. With 2 bases removed from V and 1 base from J, the gap between germline ends came to 7 bases. The CDR3 sequence is 14 residues long. Germline V gene sequence: CDR1 MGHRA, CDR2 YSYEKL. CDR3 nucleotide sequence: TGCGCCAGCAGCCAACGGGTTGGCACAGATACGCAGTATTTT. This translates into CASSQRVGTDTQYF.

A few counts support this clone. The V call is TRBV11-3, the J call TRBJ2-2; D remains unclear. This CDR3 has 12 amino acids. V lost 3 bases and J lost 6, with 5 bases in between. In germline, CDR1 is SGHNT, CDR2 YENEEA. DNA for the CDR3: TGTGCCAGCAGCTTTGTAGCCGGGGAGCTGTTTTTT. It translates to CASSFVAGELFF.

This rearrangement joins TRBV27 to TRBJ1-5; 11 positions match TRBD1. The CDR3 runs 16 residues. The germline CDR1 and CDR2 sequences are MNHEY and SMNVEV (reference sequence). The J segment lost 5 bases and the V segment lost 5 bases, leaving 8 bases of the junction unmatched. The CDR3 region has the DNA TGTGCCAGCAGTCCCCGGGACAGGGGGTCATATCAGCCCCAGCATTTT. Encoded protein: CASSPRDRGSYQPQHF.

A single count supports this clone. V gene TRBV7-9 combines with J gene TRBJ2-5; tentatively, D is TRBD1 or TRBD2 (6 bases each). Trimming removed 5 bases at V and 4 bases at J, with 14 bases between. Per germline, CDR1 SEHNR and CDR2 FQNEAQ (reference sequence). The CDR3 runs to 14 residues. CDR3 in amino acids: CASSLVQGGETQYF. The CDR3, as DNA: TGTGCCAGCAGCCTCGTACAGGGAGGAGAGACCCAGTACTTC.

The V and J genes are TRBV19 and TRBJ1-2; D is uncertain. The CDR3 loop spans 14 amino acids. The germline V gene has CDR1 LNHDA and CDR2 SQIVND (reference sequence). V lost 7 bases and J 4 bases, leaving 16 bases between the germline ends. The DNA of the CDR3 is TGTGCCAGTACCAAGGCCGCGGCGGGCTATGGCTACACCTTC. Its translation is CASTKAAAGYGYTF. Full variable domain (missing parts from reference TRBV19 and TRBJ1-2): DGGITQSPKYLFRKEGQNVTLSCEQNLNHDAMYWYRQDPGQGLRLIYYSQIVNDFQKGDIAEGYSVSREKKESFPLTVTSAQKNPTAFYLCASTKAAAGYGYTFGSGTRLTVV.

V is TRBV28 and J is TRBJ1-1; D is uncertain. With 5 bases removed from V and 7 bases from J, the gap between germline ends came to 11 bases. This CDR3 has 12 residues. Germline V lookup: CDR1 MDHEN, CDR2 SYDVKM. The CDR3 DNA reads as TGTGCCAGCAGTCCCTCGGCCTTTGAAGCTTTCTTT. Protein product: CASSPSAFEAFF.

This chain links TRBV29-1 with TRBJ1-1; D is possibly TRBD1 (6 bases). CDR1 and CDR2 from the germline V gene are SQVTM and ANQGSEA. The CDR3 has 12 residues. Trimming took off 8 bases at V and 0 bases at J, with 10 bases between the two ends. CDR3 loop: CSLQGLNTEAFF. DNA of the CDR3: TGCAGCCTACAGGGCTTGAACACTGAAGCTTTCTTT.

The chain is built from TRBV9 and TRBJ1-3, with 9 nucleotides matching TRBD1. The CDR3 totals 16 residues. The germline gives CDR1 SGDLS, CDR2 YYNGEE. With 3 bases clipped from V and 3 bases from J, the junction kept 7 bases outside the gene matches. CDR3 loop: CASSASQGAFGNTIYF. The CDR3 DNA follows: TGTGCCAGCAGCGCTTCACAGGGGGCTTTTGGAAACACCATATATTTT.

This chain uses TRBV18 with TRBJ2-1; 10 nucleotides agree with TRBD2. V gave up 3 bases and J gave up 7 bases; unmatched junction bases: 6. This CDR3 is 15 amino acids long. Germline assignment: CDR1 KGHSH and CDR2 LQKENI. The CDR3 nucleotides are TGTGCCAGCTCACCCCTAGCGGGAGATCAAAATGAGCAGTTCTTC. The encoded protein is CASSPLAGDQNEQFF.

Here the CDR3 reads CASSFNGDTEAFF. Written as DNA, the CDR3 is TGTGCCAGCAGCTTTAACGGCGACACTGAAGCTTTCTTT. The V gene is TRBV7-6, the J gene TRBJ1-1; D unresolved. CDR3 size: 13 residues. V was pared by 3 bases and J by 3 bases, with 8 bases between. Germline-derived CDR1 and CDR2 are SGHVS and FNYEAQ.

This clone was seen just once. Different DNA sequences within this sample yield the same CDR3. This chain uses TRBV18 with TRBJ2-7; D unresolved. This CDR3 spans 13 amino acids. Per the germline V gene, CDR1 is KGHSH and CDR2 is LQKENI. The V end was cut by 3 bases, the J end by 4 bases, with 10 bases between. CDR3 bases: TGTGCCAGCTCACCGACGGTGTCGTACGAGCAGTACTTC. It encodes CASSPTVSYEQYF. Supplemented by reference TRBV18 and TRBJ2-7, the full variable domain reads NAGVMQNPRHLVRRRGQEARLRCSPMKGHSHVYWYRQLPEEGLKFMVYLQKENIIDESGMPKERFSAEFPKEGPSILRIQQVVRGDSAAYFCASSPTVSYEQYFGPGTRLTVT.

Worth noting for this clone: A read error may be the cause here, since a much bigger clone is one base away. The genes are TRBV7-2 and TRBJ2-7, with 8 positions matching TRBD2. V gave up 7 bases and J gave up 6 bases; unmatched junction bases: 14. Germline assignment: CDR1 SGHTA and CDR2 FQGNSA. This CDR3 contains 15 residues. CDR3 residues: CASMRGGSGGFEQYF. The CDR3 coding sequence is TGTGCCAGCATGAGGGGGGGGAGCGGGGGCTTCGAGCAGTACTTC.

This clone has a handful of counts. The DNA of the CDR3 is TGTGCCAGCAGCCGCCTAGAAGGGACTGAAGCTTTCTTT. This gives the protein CASSRLEGTEAFF. The chain recombines TRBV7-6 with TRBJ1-1; D is unresolved. Per germline, CDR1 SGHVS and CDR2 FNYEAQ. The CDR3 is 13 residues long. Trimming took 5 bases from V and 5 from J, leaving 12 bases between them.

V gene TRBV30 combines with J gene TRBJ2-5, with D maybe TRBD1 (8 bases). The CDR3 spans 15 residues. From germline, CDR1 is GTSNPN and CDR2 SVGIG (reference sequence). V was shortened by 3 bases and J by 4 bases, with 18 bases between the two germline ends. The CDR3 region is CAWSGQGGKGETQYF. CDR3 bases: TGTGCCTGGAGCGGACAGGGAGGGAAAGGAGAGACCCAGTACTTC.

This clone was detected only once. The rearrangement joins TRBV5-6 to TRBJ2-7, with 8 bases identical to TRBD1. CDR1 and CDR2 (germline): SGHDT, YYEEEE. The CDR3 has 13 amino acids. Trimming removed 4 bases from V and 5 bases from J; junction bases left unmatched: 5. The DNA for the CDR3 is TGTGCCAGCAGCAAGGACAGGGCCCACGAGCAGTACTTC. Translating gives CASSKDRAHEQYF.